This entry is about one T cell receptor (beta chain). The data were obtained in a study of blood T cell repertoires in COVID-19. About the study: Collection of acute and convalescent COVID-19 samples took place in the United States, Italy and Spain. Sample material is recorded as cDNA or gDNA derived from T cells, B-cell-depleted T cells, or PBMCs.

Trimming cost V 3 bases and J 0 bases, with 11 bases left between them. The germline CDR1 and CDR2 sequences are SNHLY and FYNNEI. The CDR3 length is 16 residues. Original processing notes: Reference gene primer amplification in the assay estimated nucleated cell counts. Profiled with immunoSEQ multiplex PCR; TCRdb holds only in-frame clones, not every one. That table furnishes V, J and clone size, whereas the DNA furnished D and trimming. The sample carries 230,000 or so clones, roughly nine tenths recorded once. This TCR came from a woman between 40 and 55 years old who had recovered from COVID-19. Sequenced sample: peripheral blood. V usage is TRBV2 and J usage is TRBJ2-2; D not resolved. This chain's CDR3 is CASSDMAGTNTGELFF. The CDR3 DNA follows: TGTGCCAGCAGTGACATGGCTGGTACGAACACCGGGGAGCTGTTTTTT. Full variable domain (outside the CDR3, taken from reference TRBV2 and TRBJ2-2): EPEVTQTPSHQVTQMGQEVILRCVPISNHLYFYWYRQILGQKVEFLVSFYNNEISEKSEIFDDQFSVERPDGSNFTLKIRSTKLEDSAMYFCASSDMAGTNTGELFFGEGSRLTVL.